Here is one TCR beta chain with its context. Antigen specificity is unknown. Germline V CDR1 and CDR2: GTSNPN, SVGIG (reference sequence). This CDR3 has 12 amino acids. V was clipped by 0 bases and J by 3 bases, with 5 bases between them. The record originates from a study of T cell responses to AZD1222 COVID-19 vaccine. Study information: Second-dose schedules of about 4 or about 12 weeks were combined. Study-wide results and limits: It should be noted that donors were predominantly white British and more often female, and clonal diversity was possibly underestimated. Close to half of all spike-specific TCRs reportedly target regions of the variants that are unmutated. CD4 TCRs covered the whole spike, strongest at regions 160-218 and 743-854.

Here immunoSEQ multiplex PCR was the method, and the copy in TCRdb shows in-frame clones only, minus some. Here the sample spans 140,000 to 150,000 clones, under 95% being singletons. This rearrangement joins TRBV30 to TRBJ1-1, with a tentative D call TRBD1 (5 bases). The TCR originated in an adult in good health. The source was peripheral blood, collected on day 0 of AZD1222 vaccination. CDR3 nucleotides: TGTGCCTGGAGTGTGGGACACACTGAAGCTTTCTTT. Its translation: CAWSVGHTEAFF.